These T cell receptor beta chains were read from a single sample in a study of Tregs in tolerant kidney transplant recipients. Repertoires were generated with immunoSEQ multiplex PCR, while TCRdb's copy carries only in-frame clones and drops some. The table includes about 94,000 clones, 93% detected once. Sequencing used CD4+ T cells from blood, obtained before the transplant. Receptors were obtained from a human donor who received a combined kidney and bone marrow transplant. Both conserved end residues are part of each CDR3. The D gene is left open where the match is weak.

d_call,j_call,v_call,cdr3_aa,cdr3_nt
-,TRBJ2-2,TRBV14,CASSQIGHTGELFF,TGTGCCAGCAGCCAAATCGGTCACACCGGGGAGCTGTTTTTT
-,TRBJ1-6,TRBV2,CASSERAGRSPLHF,TGTGCCAGCAGTGAAAGGGCAGGGCGTTCACCCCTCCACTTT
TRBD2,TRBJ2-5,TRBV7-2,CASSLTSGTETQYF,TGTGCCAGCAGCTTAACTAGCGGGACAGAGACCCAGTACTTC
-,TRBJ1-4,TRBV30,CAWSGGTHEKLFF,TGTGCCTGGAGTGGCGGGACTCATGAAAAACTGTTTTTT
-,TRBJ1-1,TRBV6-1,CASSDGHLNTEAFF,TGTGCCAGCAGTGACGGACATTTGAACACTGAAGCTTTCTTT
TRBD2,TRBJ2-7,TRBV11-3,CASSSTPGRKGEQYF,TGTGCCAGCAGCAGCACCCCCGGGAGGAAAGGCGAGCAGTACTTC
TRBD2,TRBJ2-5,TRBV5-4,CASSLPLAEKETQYF,TGTGCCAGCAGCTTACCACTAGCGGAGAAAGAGACCCAGTACTTC
-,TRBJ1-1,TRBV20-1,CSARIQKLFF,TGCAGTGCTCGGATACAGAAGCTTTTCTTT
TRBD1,TRBJ1-1,TRBV27,CASSSAYTGGTEAFF,TGTGCCAGCAGTTCCGCCTATACAGGGGGCACTGAAGCTTTCTTT
-,TRBJ1-6,TRBV30,CAWRGSGPLHF,TGTGCCTGGAGGGGCAGCGGCCCCCTCCACTTT
-,TRBJ2-1,TRBV5-6,CASSLERGRAYNEQFF,TGTGCCAGCAGCTTGGAGAGGGGGAGGGCCTACAATGAGCAGTTCTTC
TRBD2,TRBJ2-2,TRBV5-1,CASSFGTSGRGTGELFF,TGCGCCAGCAGCTTTGGGACTAGCGGGAGAGGTACCGGGGAGCTGTTTTTT
-,TRBJ1-1,TRBV5-1,CASSVTGLGTEAFF,TGCGCCAGCAGCGTGACAGGCCTCGGCACTGAAGCTTTCTTT
-,TRBJ1-2,TRBV7-2,CASSLRHFNYGYTF,TGTGCCAGCAGCTTAAGACACTTTAACTATGGCTACACCTTC
-,TRBJ1-1,TRBV14,CASTRGTEAFF,TGTGCCAGCACCCGGGGGACTGAAGCTTTCTTT
TRBD2,TRBJ2-5,TRBV7-3,CASSLGVGRDETQYF,TGTGCCAGCAGCTTAGGAGTGGGGAGGGATGAGACCCAGTACTTC
-,TRBJ2-4,TRBV5-4,CASSLERGVNKNIQYF,TGTGCCAGCAGCTTAGAACGCGGGGTTAACAAAAACATTCAGTACTTC
-,TRBJ1-1,TRBV25-1,CASSGQIAEAFF,TGTGCCAGCAGTGGACAGATCGCTGAAGCTTTCTTT
TRBD1,TRBJ1-2,TRBV30,CAWTQPTGGYGYTF,TGTGCCTGGACCCAACCGACAGGGGGCTATGGCTACACCTTC
-,TRBJ2-1,TRBV2,CASSASSTTEINNEQFF,TGTGCCAGCAGTGCGTCCTCGACTACTGAGATTAACAATGAGCAGTTCTTC
-,TRBJ2-5,TRBV19,CASSIGGNRVAETQYF,TGTGCCAGTAGTATAGGGGGGAACAGGGTAGCGGAGACCCAGTACTTC
-,TRBJ1-5,TRBV19,CASSIGRQSGQPQHF,TGTGCCAGTAGTATCGGACGGCAAAGCGGTCAGCCCCAGCATTTT